These 31 T cell receptor beta chains were all obtained from the same sample, sequenced in a study of cytomegalovirus exposure and HLA in healthy donors. Both 60 Vbeta primers and 13 Jbeta primers went into the PCR. Assay used: immunoSEQ multiplex PCR; TCRdb lists only in-frame clones, some missing. Altogether around 110,000 clones are present, roughly 79% being singletons, with the ten largest covering 3.9%. What was sequenced was PBMCs. The source is a woman in her twenties or thirties in good health and CMV-seronegative.

This chain joins TRBV6-4 and TRBJ2-2, with a possible D match to TRBD1 (6 bases). In germline, CDR1 is MRHNA, CDR2 SNTAGT. The ends were cut back, 2 bases at V and 1 base at J, with 8 bases in the middle. This CDR3 spans 15 amino acids. CDR3 coding DNA: TGTGCCAGCAGTGACGGGACAAGGAACACCGGGGAGCTGTTTTTT. It specifies CASSDGTRNTGELFF.

This clone was seen a handful of times. CDR3 in DNA: TGTGCCAGCAGCCTCTTACAGGGCTTGAACACTGAAGCTTTCTTT. It translates to CASSLLQGLNTEAFF. This sequence joins TRBV7-9 and TRBJ1-1; tentative D call: TRBD1 (6 bases). V dropped 5 bases and J dropped 0 bases, with 13 bases sitting between them. CDR1 is SEHNR and CDR2 is FQNEAQ in the germline V gene (reference sequence). The CDR3 totals 15 residues.

In this sample, this clone turned up a few times. The V and J genes are TRBV5-4 and TRBJ1-5; 9 bases fit TRBD1. V lost 4 bases to trimming and J lost 7 bases; unmatched junction nucleotides: 18. The CDR3 is 18 residues long. Germline V gives CDR1 SGHNT, CDR2 YYREEE (reference sequence). The CDR3 bases are TGTGCCAGCAGCCCAGACTTCCCTAACAGGGGGCTAAGACAGCCCCAGCATTTT. This translates into CASSPDFPNRGLRQPQHF.

The rearrangement joins TRBV7-7 to TRBJ2-7; 10 positions match TRBD2. Per the germline V gene, CDR1 is SSHAT and CDR2 is FNYEAQ (reference sequence). With V trimmed by 1 base and J by 4 bases, 4 bases remained unmatched. CDR3 length equals 15 residues. This chain's CDR3 is CASSLGSAGGYEQYF. In DNA, the CDR3 is TGTGCCAGCAGCTTAGGTTCAGCGGGAGGGTACGAGCAGTACTTC.

The gene calls are TRBV28 and TRBJ2-1, with 7 nucleotides matching TRBD2. Losses at the gene ends were 4 bases for V and 5 bases for J; bases not matched to a gene: 5. The CDR3 totals 14 residues. From germline, CDR1 is MDHEN and CDR2 SYDVKM. CDR3: CASSWGGLDNEQFF. CDR3 bases: TGTGCCAGCAGTTGGGGCGGACTAGACAATGAGCAGTTCTTC.

This clone was picked up a small number of times. V usage is TRBV2 and J usage is TRBJ1-5, with a weak D call TRBD1 (5 bases). The V end lost 6 bases, the J end lost 8 bases, and 17 bases lay between the germline ends. The CDR3 totals 14 residues. Looked up from germline, CDR1 is SNHLY and CDR2 is FYNNEI. CDR3 region: CASRPRAPGEPQHF. CDR3 nucleotides: TGTGCCAGCAGGCCCAGGGCCCCTGGGGAGCCCCAGCATTTT.

This clone was detected only a few times. J is TRBJ2-1 and V is TRBV2, with D possibly being TRBD1 (5 bases). V was clipped by 4 bases and J by 4 bases, with 8 bases between them. The CDR3 totals 13 residues. The V gene's germline CDR1 is SNHLY and CDR2 FYNNEI. The CDR3 nucleotides are TGTGCCAGCAGTGCGGCAGGGTACAATGAGCAGTTCTTC. As protein: CASSAAGYNEQFF.

This chain uses TRBV18 with TRBJ1-5, with D unresolved. The germline V and J ends were trimmed by 5 bases and 0 bases, with 11 bases remaining between them. Germline V gene sequence: CDR1 KGHSH, CDR2 LQKENI. The CDR3 consists of 15 residues. The chain's CDR3 is CASSEASLSNQPQHF. As DNA, the CDR3 is TGTGCCAGCTCAGAGGCCTCTCTTAGCAATCAGCCCCAGCATTTT.

The chain links TRBV30 to TRBJ2-3; a possible D gene is TRBD2 (6 bases). Germline V gives CDR1 GTSNPN, CDR2 SVGIG (reference sequence). The V end was cut by 4 bases, the J end by 1 base, with 18 bases between. CDR3 length: 16 residues. The CDR3 reads CAWNGEGGPRTDTQYF. The CDR3 coding sequence is TGTGCCTGGAATGGTGAGGGAGGCCCTCGCACAGATACGCAGTATTTT.

This clone is a singleton in its sample. The rearrangement uses TRBV19 and TRBJ2-7; 8 bases map to TRBD2. Trimming took 5 bases from V and 3 from J; bases not matched to a gene: 9. The CDR3 covers 15 residues. The V gene's germline CDR1 is LNHDA and CDR2 SQIVND (reference sequence). CDR3 DNA: TGTGCCAGTAGTCCCCGCACTAGCGGACGCTACGAGCAGTACTTC. Its protein product is CASSPRTSGRYEQYF.

This chain links TRBV18 with TRBJ2-3, with 15 bases that match TRBD2. Germline V gene lookup returns CDR1 KGHSH and CDR2 LQKENI. The CDR3 runs 17 residues. Trimming at V came to 0 bases and at J to 3 bases, leaving 1 base not matched to a gene. The CDR3 spells CASSPPGLAGGTDTQYF. CDR3 coding DNA: TGTGCCAGCTCACCACCGGGACTAGCGGGAGGAACAGATACGCAGTATTTT.

The CDR3 DNA follows: TGTGCCAGCAGTGTAGGCGCCCCAGAGGACTATGGCTACACCTTC. It translates to CASSVGAPEDYGYTF. This chain joins TRBV2 and TRBJ1-2; no clear D. Germline CDR1 SNHLY, CDR2 FYNNEI. V lost 4 bases and J lost 3, with 15 bases in between. The CDR3 totals 15 residues.

The chain couples TRBV28 to TRBJ1-1; 9 bases line up with TRBD1. Trimming cost V 6 bases and J 3 bases; bases outside gene matches: 5. Germline CDR1 MDHEN, CDR2 SYDVKM. The CDR3 extends over 14 amino acids. In nucleotides, the CDR3 is TGTGCCAGCAGCCCGGGACAGGGAGACACTGAAGCTTTCTTT. It specifies CASSPGQGDTEAFF. Using reference TRBV28 and TRBJ1-1 for the parts outside the CDR3, the full variable domain is DVKVTQSSRYLVKRTGEKVFLECVQDMDHENMFWYRQDPGLGLRLIYFSYDVKMKEKGDIPEGYSVSREKKERFSLILESASTNQTSMYLCASSPGQGDTEAFFGQGTRLTVV.

On this clone: A read error may produce the germline difference seen at one junction end. The chain joins TRBV7-9 to TRBJ2-1; no definite D call. The CDR3 runs 11 residues. The germline gives CDR1 SEHNR, CDR2 FQNEAQ (reference sequence). DNA of the CDR3: TGTTCCAGCAGAACATACAATGAGCAGTTCTTC. It yields the protein CSSRTYNEQFF.

The chain combines TRBV19 with TRBJ1-5, with D uncertain. The length of the CDR3 is 16 residues. Germline CDR1 LNHDA, CDR2 SQIVND (reference sequence). Trimming took 7 bases from V and 0 from J, leaving 16 bases between them. The CDR3 DNA follows: TGTGCCAGTACGGAGGCTGGGTTTTATAGCAATCAGCCCCAGCATTTT. Translated, it gives CASTEAGFYSNQPQHF.

A few counts support this clone. This CDR3 reads CASSVQGRQETQYF. CDR3 coding DNA: TGTGCCAGCAGCGTTCAGGGGCGTCAAGAGACCCAGTACTTC. V gene TRBV9 combines with J gene TRBJ2-5; D possibly corresponds to TRBD1 (6 bases). From germline, CDR1 is SGDLS and CDR2 YYNGEE. The CDR3 is 14 residues long. Trimming removed 2 bases at V and 2 bases at J, with 10 bases between.

The chain recombines TRBV6-5 with TRBJ2-1; D perhaps matches TRBD2 (7 bases). The ends were cut back, 6 bases at V and 6 bases at J, with 18 bases in the middle. The length of the CDR3 is 15 residues. Germline V gives CDR1 MNHEY, CDR2 SVGAGI. In nucleotides, the CDR3 is TGTGCCAGCAGCCCAAGTCGGGGGGCGCGCAATGAGCAGTTCTTC. Its protein product is CASSPSRGARNEQFF.

This clone has only one observation. This chain connects TRBV19 to TRBJ1-4; tentative D call: TRBD1 (5 bases). V was trimmed by 4 bases and J by 8 bases, leaving 11 bases between them. From germline, CDR1 is LNHDA and CDR2 SQIVND (reference sequence). The CDR3 extends over 13 amino acids. This CDR3 reads CASSSQGGEKLFF. The CDR3 nucleotides read TGTGCCAGTAGTAGTCAGGGAGGAGAAAAACTGTTTTTT.

This clone was observed a single time. This chain links TRBV19 with TRBJ2-3, with 9 bases aligning to TRBD1. Germline V lookup: CDR1 LNHDA, CDR2 SQIVND (reference sequence). The CDR3 loop spans 16 amino acids. Losses at the gene ends were 5 bases for V and 1 base for J; bases not matched to a gene: 7. The CDR3 sequence is CASSQRTGGRTDTQYF. The CDR3, as DNA: TGTGCCAGTAGTCAAAGAACAGGGGGCCGCACAGATACGCAGTATTTT. Complete variable domain (other parts from reference TRBV19 and TRBJ2-3): DGGITQSPKYLFRKEGQNVTLSCEQNLNHDAMYWYRQDPGQGLRLIYYSQIVNDFQKGDIAEGYSVSREKKESFPLTVTSAQKNPTAFYLCASSQRTGGRTDTQYFGPGTRLTVL.

The chain links TRBV14 to TRBJ2-3; possible D gene TRBD2, 5 bases. Germline CDR1 reads SGHDN; CDR2 reads FVKESK. The CDR3 length is 16 residues. V lost 4 bases to trimming and J lost 7 bases, with 21 bases between them. CDR3 bases: TGTGCCAGCAGCCCTCTCGGAGGTCCCGGGGAAAATACGCAGTATTTT. Translating it yields CASSPLGGPGENTQYF.

The chain is built from TRBV27 and TRBJ2-6; the match to TRBD1 covers 10 bases. V shed 6 bases and J 4 bases; nucleotides not matched to a gene: 12. This CDR3 is 18 amino acids long. Germline CDR1 MNHEY, CDR2 SMNVEV (reference sequence). The CDR3 coding sequence is TGTGCCAGCAGACCAAGGGACAGGGGTTTGGGCGGGGCCAACGTCCTGACTTTC. Protein sequence: CASRPRDRGLGGANVLTF.

The chain is built from TRBV10-3 and TRBJ1-5; 7 nucleotides align to TRBD1. In germline, CDR1 is ENHRY, CDR2 SYGVKD. The CDR3 is 15 amino acids. Losses at the gene ends were 6 bases for V and 1 base for J; bases not matched to a gene: 6. The CDR3 spells CAISATQGSNQPQHF. For the CDR3, the DNA is TGTGCCATCAGCGCGACACAGGGGAGCAATCAGCCCCAGCATTTT.

The chain combines TRBV10-3 with TRBJ2-7; 7 positions match TRBD1. Germline trimming cut 7 bases from V and 6 bases from J; bases unmatched to any gene: 9. The CDR3 has 13 residues. CDR1 and CDR2 from the germline V gene are ENHRY and SYGVKD. The CDR3 coding sequence is TGTGCCATCAAGGGCCAGGGGGTTAGCGAGCAGTACTTC. Residues: CAIKGQGVSEQYF.

The V call is TRBV18, the J call TRBJ2-5; D possibly corresponds to TRBD2 (5 bases). V shed 6 bases and J shed 1 base, with 9 bases lying between them. CDR1 KGHSH and CDR2 LQKENI come from the germline V gene. This CDR3 comprises 13 residues. The DNA for the CDR3 is TGTGCCAGCTCCGAGCGGCGCCAAGAGACCCAGTACTTC. Translated, it gives CASSERRQETQYF.

The rearrangement links TRBV5-1 to TRBJ2-7; perhaps TRBD2 as D (5 bases). V lost 1 base, J lost 5 bases, and 10 bases lay in between. The CDR3 runs to 13 residues. Germline V gene sequence: CDR1 SGHRS, CDR2 YFSETQ. The CDR3, as DNA: TGCGCCAGCAGCTTGTTGGCTAGCCACGAGCAGTACTTC. Its protein product is CASSLLASHEQYF.

The rearrangement links TRBV5-4 to TRBJ2-7; 7 nucleotides line up with TRBD2. This CDR3 has 15 residues. The germline V gene encodes CDR1 SGHNT and CDR2 YYREEE (reference sequence). V lost 4 bases, J lost 0 bases, and 7 bases stayed unmatched. The CDR3 reads CASSPGGRSSYEQYF. In nucleotides, the CDR3 is TGTGCCAGCAGCCCGGGGGGTAGGAGCTCCTACGAGCAGTACTTC.

The chain has TRBV28 and TRBJ2-7, with TRBD2 matching over 8 bases. The ends lost 8 bases at V and 13 bases at J; junction bases unmatched: 19. The CDR3 has 14 residues. Germline assignment: CDR1 MDHEN and CDR2 SYDVKM. The CDR3 region has the DNA TGTGCCAGCCAAACGACTAGCGAGGGGCAGAGAACATACTTC. This sequence encodes CASQTTSEGQRTYF.

The chain is built from TRBV28 and TRBJ1-6; D might be TRBD1 (5 bases). The ends were cut back, 3 bases at V and 8 bases at J, with 11 bases in the middle. The length of the CDR3 is 14 residues. Germline CDR1 MDHEN, CDR2 SYDVKM. CDR3 in amino acids: CASSLIRGDSPLHF. The CDR3, as DNA: TGTGCCAGCAGTTTGATCCGGGGGGATTCACCCCTCCACTTT. The entire variable domain, with the rest obtained from reference TRBV28 and TRBJ1-6, is as follows: DVKVTQSSRYLVKRTGEKVFLECVQDMDHENMFWYRQDPGLGLRLIYFSYDVKMKEKGDIPEGYSVSREKKERFSLILESASTNQTSMYLCASSLIRGDSPLHFGNGTRLTVT.

Only a few counts were recorded for this clone. This sequence joins TRBV7-9 and TRBJ2-3; the match to TRBD2 covers 13 bases. CDR1 is SEHNR and CDR2 is FQNEAQ in the germline V gene (reference sequence). The CDR3 covers 17 residues. V lost 5 bases to trimming and J lost 2 bases; unmatched junction nucleotides: 7. The CDR3 sequence: CASSTTTSGRDTDTQYF. In DNA, the CDR3 is TGTGCCAGCAGCACTACTACTAGCGGGAGGGACACAGATACGCAGTATTTT.

The V and J genes are TRBV2 and TRBJ2-1; D not resolved. The CDR3 runs to 13 residues. Germline V gene data show CDR1 as SNHLY and CDR2 as FYNNEI. V shed 6 bases and J shed 0 bases, with 6 bases lying between them. Written as DNA, the CDR3 is TGTGCCAGCAGGGTCGGCTCCTACAATGAGCAGTTCTTC. Translated: CASRVGSYNEQFF.

CDR3 residues: CASSLRADNEQFF. The CDR3 nucleotides read TGTGCCAGCAGCTTAAGAGCGGACAATGAGCAGTTCTTC. This chain uses TRBV7-3 with TRBJ2-1; D might be TRBD2 (5 bases). Germline-derived CDR1 and CDR2 are SGHTA and FQGTGA. V gave up 1 base and J gave up 5 bases, with 6 bases separating them. This CDR3 has 13 amino acids.